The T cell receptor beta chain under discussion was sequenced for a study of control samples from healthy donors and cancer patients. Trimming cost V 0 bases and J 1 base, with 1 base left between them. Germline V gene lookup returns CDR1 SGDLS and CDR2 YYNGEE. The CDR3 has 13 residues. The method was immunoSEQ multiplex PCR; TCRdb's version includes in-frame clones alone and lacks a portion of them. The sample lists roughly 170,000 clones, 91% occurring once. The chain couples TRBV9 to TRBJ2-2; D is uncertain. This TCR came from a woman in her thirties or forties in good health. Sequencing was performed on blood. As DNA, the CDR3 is TGTGCCAGCAGCGTAGGGAACACCGGGGAGCTGTTTTTT. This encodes CASSVGNTGELFF.